These T cell receptor beta chains were read from a single sample in a study of T cells in Graves' hyperthyroidism and ophthalmopathy. Using its own MiXCR run on the multiplex PCR reads, TCRdb lists one record per CDR3 protein. Of about 290,000 distinct CDR3 sequences in the sample, less than 15% are singletons; the top ten hold 7.8%. Input material: blood. The receptors derive from a woman under 40 with Graves' hyperthyroidism that later progressed to Graves' ophthalmopathy. Each CDR3 is given with its conserved first and last residue. Fields, in order: J gene, V gene, CDR3 length, D gene, clone size, CDR3 DNA, CDR3 protein. The D gene is left open where the match is weak. A row's size may be missing; if present it is once, few, many or a size class.

>TRBJ1-2|TRBV3-1|14|NA|NA
TGTGCCAGCAGCCAAGACAACAGGCAGTATGGCTACACCTTC
CASSQDNRQYGYTF
>TRBJ1-1|TRBV7-2|13|NA|many
TGTGCCAGCAGCCTCACTTTGAACACTGAAGCTTTCTTT
CASSLTLNTEAFF
>TRBJ2-7|TRBV29-1|12|TRBD2|many
TGCAGCGCGGGAGGTGGGGGGAACGAGCAGTACTTC
CSAGGGGNEQYF
>TRBJ2-2|TRBV30|15|TRBD1|many
TGTGCCTGGAGTCAAACCGGGACAGACACCGGGGAGCTGTTTTTT
CAWSQTGTDTGELFF
>TRBJ2-1|TRBV10-3|17|NA|NA
TGTGCCATCAGTGAGTCCGGACGGCCTCCTGCCTACAATGAGCAGTCCTTC
CAISESGRPPAYNEQSF
>TRBJ2-1|TRBV6-1|15|TRBD2|many
TGTGCCAGCAGAGGAGGGACTAGCATGCTCCATGAGCAGTTCTTC
CASRGGTSMLHEQFF
>TRBJ2-1|TRBV5-6|16|NA|many
TGTGCCAGCAGCTTGGTCGGTAGCGGAGACTACAATGAGCAGTTCTTC
CASSLVGSGDYNEQFF
>TRBJ1-5|TRBV6-2/TRBV6-3|14|NA|many
TGTGCCAGCAGTTATAAGGATAGCAATCAGCCCCAGCATTTT
CASSYKDSNQPQHF
>TRBJ2-3|TRBV20-1|14|TRBD1|many
TGCAGTGCTCACAGGGGCCCTAGCACAGATACGCAGTATTTT
CSAHRGPSTDTQYF
>TRBJ2-3|TRBV7-2|13|NA|many
TGTGCCAGCCGGCGGGCAGTCACAGATACGCAGTATTTT
CASRRAVTDTQYF
>TRBJ2-3|TRBV27|14|NA|many
TGTGCCAGCAGTCTAGGACTTTTCACAGATACGCAGTATTTT
CASSLGLFTDTQYF
>TRBJ2-7|TRBV11-1|14|NA|many
TGTGCCAGCAGCTTAACTGTCCCTTACTACGAGCAGTACTTC
CASSLTVPYYEQYF
>TRBJ2-6|TRBV18|17|NA|NA
TGTGCCAGCTCACCACCAGGGCAGGGCTCTGGGGCCAACGTCCTGACTTTC
CASSPPGQGSGANVLTF
>TRBJ2-1|TRBV29-1|12|NA|many
TGCAGCGTTTCCGGACCTAACTATGAGCAGTTCTTC
CSVSGPNYEQFF
>TRBJ2-7|TRBV13|13|NA|many
TGTGCCAGCAGCCCACGGGGGACCTACGAGCAGTACTTC
CASSPRGTYEQYF
>TRBJ2-7|TRBV5-1|15|TRBD2|many
TGCGCCAGCATGGAGGTTAGCGGGAGCTCCTACGAGCAGTACTTC
CASMEVSGSSYEQYF
>TRBJ1-2|TRBV19|14|NA|many
TGTGCCAGTACCTTCGGCCCCTCCAACTATGGCTACACCTTC
CASTFGPSNYGYTF
>TRBJ2-2|TRBV27|16|TRBD2|many
TGTGCCAGCAGACGAAAAGCGGGAGGCGACACCGGGGAGCTGTTTTTT
CASRRKAGGDTGELFF
>TRBJ1-5|TRBV28|12|NA|NA
TGTGCCAGCAGTTTACGGGACGTGGCCCAGCATTTT
CASSLRDVAQHF
>TRBJ2-3|TRBV9|15|NA|few
TGTGCCAGCAGCCTTCGGTCATCTAGCACAGATACGCAGTATTTT
CASSLRSSSTDTQYF
>TRBJ2-7|TRBV28|14|NA|many
TGTGCCAGCAGTTTGACAGGCCCTGGGGGCGAGCAGTACTTC
CASSLTGPGGEQYF
>TRBJ2-7|TRBV20-1|12|TRBD1|many
TGCAGTGCCCCGGGACAGGGTTACGAGCAGTACTTC
CSAPGQGYEQYF
>TRBJ1-1|TRBV5-8|15|NA|many
TGTGCCAGCAGCTTGCTAGAACCCCGCACCACTGAAGCTTTCTTT
CASSLLEPRTTEAFF
>TRBJ2-3|TRBV5-8|14|NA|many
TGTGCCAGCAGCTTGCCCTTGGACTTCTATACGCAGTATTTT
CASSLPLDFYTQYF
>TRBJ2-7|TRBV2|14|NA|many
TGTGCCAGCACCTCGGGACGGATTTCTCCCGAGCAGTACTTC
CASTSGRISPEQYF
>TRBJ1-3|TRBV29-1|13|NA|NA
TGCAGCGTTCGAGAGGTCTCTGGAAACGCCATATATTTT
CSVREVSGNAIYF
>TRBJ2-7|TRBV27|15|NA|NA
TGTGCCAGCAGTTTAATCGGGAGCTCCTACAATGAGCAGTACTTC
CASSLIGSSYNEQYF
>TRBJ2-7|TRBV28|18|TRBD1|many
TGTGCCAGCAACTTAGGGACAGGGGGCGATCGGCGGAACTACGAGCAGTACTTC
CASNLGTGGDRRNYEQYF
>TRBJ1-5|TRBV30|14|NA|many
TGTGCCTGGAGTGAGGGGTATAGCAATCAGCCCCAGCATTTT
CAWSEGYSNQPQHF
>TRBJ1-2|TRBV12-5|15|NA|many
TGTGCTAGTGGTTTCGCGGACAGTGAGGGCTATGGCTACACCTTC
CASGFADSEGYGYTF
>TRBJ2-1|TRBV2|15|TRBD2|NA
TGTGCCAGCAGTCCCCGGACTAGCGGGAACGATGAGCAGTTCTTC
CASSPRTSGNDEQFF
>TRBJ2-7|TRBV12-3/TRBV12-4|14|TRBD2|many
TGTGCCAGCAGAAAAAGCGGGACCACCTACGAGCAGTACTTC
CASRKSGTTYEQYF
>TRBJ2-1|TRBV13|16|TRBD2|many
TGTGCCAGCAGCCCGATTAGCGGGAGGGGGAAGAATGAGCAGTTCTTC
CASSPISGRGKNEQFF
>TRBJ1-3|TRBV5-1|17|TRBD1|many
TGCGCCAGCAGCTTCGGACAGGGGGTCTCATCTGGAAACACCATATATTTT
CASSFGQGVSSGNTIYF
>TRBJ2-1|TRBV6-2/TRBV6-3|16|TRBD2|many
TGTGCCAGCAGTTACATCACGGGAGGGCCTTACAATGAGCAGTTCTTC
CASSYITGGPYNEQFF
>TRBJ1-5|TRBV18|14|TRBD1|many
TGTGCCAGCTCACAAGGACAGGGTGGTCAGCCCCAGCATTTT
CASSQGQGGQPQHF
>TRBJ1-3|TRBV10-3|15|NA|many
TGTGCCATCAGTGAGTCGATAAGGGGTGGAAACACCATATATTTT
CAISESIRGGNTIYF
>TRBJ2-2|TRBV5-6|15|TRBD2|many
TGTGCCAGCAGCTTGGCCCCCGGGAGGGCCGGGGAGCTGTTTTTT
CASSLAPGRAGELFF
>TRBJ2-7|TRBV4-3|17|NA|few
TGCGCCAGCAGCCAAGATCCCCGCGGAGGCGCTTCCTACGAGCAGTACTTC
CASSQDPRGGASYEQYF
>TRBJ2-6|TRBV24-1|18|NA|NA
TGTGCCACCCCGTGCCCACAGGAGGGCCCGTCTGGGGCCAACGTCCTGACTTTC
CATPCPQEGPSGANVLTF
>TRBJ1-4|TRBV28|14|NA|many
TGTGCCAGCATGGACAGCGCAACTAATGAAAAACTGTTTTTT
CASMDSATNEKLFF
>TRBJ2-7|TRBV27|14|TRBD1|many
TGTGCCAGCAGTTGGGACAGGGTTTCATCCGAGCAGTACTTC
CASSWDRVSSEQYF
>TRBJ2-5|TRBV6-1|14|NA|many
TGTGCCAGCAGTGAAAGGGCAGAAAAAGAGACCCAGTACTTC
CASSERAEKETQYF
>TRBJ2-1|TRBV7-3|16|TRBD2|many
TGTGCCAGCAGCCCCCGGACTAGCGGGGCCTACAATGAGCAGTTCTTC
CASSPRTSGAYNEQFF
>TRBJ2-1|TRBV9|15|NA|many
TGTGCCAGCAGCGTAGGTGGATTTAGGGGCAATGAGCAGTTCTTC
CASSVGGFRGNEQFF
>TRBJ2-2|TRBV12-3/TRBV12-4|17|TRBD2|NA
TGTGCCAGCAGCAAACCAGGACTAGCGGGGATTAACGGGGAGCTGTTTTTT
CASSKPGLAGINGELFF
>TRBJ1-3|TRBV28|15|NA|few
TGTGCCAGCAGTTCCGGGGGGCAATCTGGAAACACCATATATTTT
CASSSGGQSGNTIYF
>TRBJ2-1|TRBV29-1|11|TRBD2|NA
TGCAGCGACGGGTCCGGGGGGGGGAAGTTCTTC
CSDGSGGGKFF
>TRBJ2-7|TRBV28|14|NA|many
TGTGCCAGCCAGGACGCGGGACCTCCCTACGAGCAGTACTTC
CASQDAGPPYEQYF
>TRBJ1-6|TRBV11-2|13|NA|many
TGTGCCAGCAGCTTATATTCTGGTTCACCCCTCCACTTT
CASSLYSGSPLHF
>TRBJ2-3|TRBV19|16|NA|many
TGTGCCAGTAGTATAGCTCTCACCACAATCACAGATACGCAGTATTTT
CASSIALTTITDTQYF
>TRBJ1-5|TRBV20-1|15|TRBD1|many
TGCAGTGCTAAGGGACAGGGGGGAAGCAATCAGCCCCAGCATTTT
CSAKGQGGSNQPQHF
>TRBJ1-2|TRBV5-5|16|NA|many
TGTGCCAGCAGCTTTGACGAGGCCTGGGATTACTATGGCTACACCTTC
CASSFDEAWDYYGYTF
>TRBJ2-7|TRBV28|15|NA|many
TGTGCCAGCAGTCCTCCGGGACTCGGGTTATACGAGCAGTACTTC
CASSPPGLGLYEQYF
>TRBJ2-7|TRBV4-2|14|TRBD1|NA
TGTGCCAGCAGCCAAGATACAGGGGCGGACGAGCAGTACTTC
CASSQDTGADEQYF